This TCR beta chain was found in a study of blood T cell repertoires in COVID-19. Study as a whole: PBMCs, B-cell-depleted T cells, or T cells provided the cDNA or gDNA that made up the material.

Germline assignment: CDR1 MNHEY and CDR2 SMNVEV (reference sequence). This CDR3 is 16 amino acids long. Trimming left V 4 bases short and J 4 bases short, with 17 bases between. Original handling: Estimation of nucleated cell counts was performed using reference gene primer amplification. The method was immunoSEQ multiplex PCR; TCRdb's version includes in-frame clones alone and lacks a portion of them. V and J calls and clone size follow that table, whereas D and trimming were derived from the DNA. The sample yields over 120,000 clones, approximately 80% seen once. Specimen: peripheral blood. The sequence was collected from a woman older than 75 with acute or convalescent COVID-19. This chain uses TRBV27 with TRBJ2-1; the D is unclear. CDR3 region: CASSSYPPGRYNEQFF. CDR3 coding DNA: TGTGCCAGCAGTTCATATCCCCCCGGCAGGTACAATGAGCAGTTCTTC.